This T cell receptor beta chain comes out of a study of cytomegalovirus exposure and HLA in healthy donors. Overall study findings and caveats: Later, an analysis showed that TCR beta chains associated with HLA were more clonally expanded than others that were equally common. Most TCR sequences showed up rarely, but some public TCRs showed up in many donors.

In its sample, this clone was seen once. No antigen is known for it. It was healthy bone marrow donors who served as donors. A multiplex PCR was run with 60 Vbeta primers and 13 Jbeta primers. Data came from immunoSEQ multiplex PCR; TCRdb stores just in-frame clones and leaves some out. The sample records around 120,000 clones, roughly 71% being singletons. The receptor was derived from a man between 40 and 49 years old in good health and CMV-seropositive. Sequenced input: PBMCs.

CDR3 sequence reads: CASTHSLNQPQHF. The CDR3, as DNA: TGTGCCAGTACCCACAGCCTCAATCAGCCCCAGCATTTT. The chain combines TRBV19 with TRBJ1-5; D is uncertain. This CDR3 has 13 amino acids. Germline V gene sequence: CDR1 LNHDA, CDR2 SQIVND (reference sequence). V was clipped by 7 bases and J by 3 bases, with 10 bases between them. The variable domain in full, completed from reference TRBV19 and TRBJ1-5, reads DGGITQSPKYLFRKEGQNVTLSCEQNLNHDAMYWYRQDPGQGLRLIYYSQIVNDFQKGDIAEGYSVSREKKESFPLTVTSAQKNPTAFYLCASTHSLNQPQHFGDGTRLSIL.